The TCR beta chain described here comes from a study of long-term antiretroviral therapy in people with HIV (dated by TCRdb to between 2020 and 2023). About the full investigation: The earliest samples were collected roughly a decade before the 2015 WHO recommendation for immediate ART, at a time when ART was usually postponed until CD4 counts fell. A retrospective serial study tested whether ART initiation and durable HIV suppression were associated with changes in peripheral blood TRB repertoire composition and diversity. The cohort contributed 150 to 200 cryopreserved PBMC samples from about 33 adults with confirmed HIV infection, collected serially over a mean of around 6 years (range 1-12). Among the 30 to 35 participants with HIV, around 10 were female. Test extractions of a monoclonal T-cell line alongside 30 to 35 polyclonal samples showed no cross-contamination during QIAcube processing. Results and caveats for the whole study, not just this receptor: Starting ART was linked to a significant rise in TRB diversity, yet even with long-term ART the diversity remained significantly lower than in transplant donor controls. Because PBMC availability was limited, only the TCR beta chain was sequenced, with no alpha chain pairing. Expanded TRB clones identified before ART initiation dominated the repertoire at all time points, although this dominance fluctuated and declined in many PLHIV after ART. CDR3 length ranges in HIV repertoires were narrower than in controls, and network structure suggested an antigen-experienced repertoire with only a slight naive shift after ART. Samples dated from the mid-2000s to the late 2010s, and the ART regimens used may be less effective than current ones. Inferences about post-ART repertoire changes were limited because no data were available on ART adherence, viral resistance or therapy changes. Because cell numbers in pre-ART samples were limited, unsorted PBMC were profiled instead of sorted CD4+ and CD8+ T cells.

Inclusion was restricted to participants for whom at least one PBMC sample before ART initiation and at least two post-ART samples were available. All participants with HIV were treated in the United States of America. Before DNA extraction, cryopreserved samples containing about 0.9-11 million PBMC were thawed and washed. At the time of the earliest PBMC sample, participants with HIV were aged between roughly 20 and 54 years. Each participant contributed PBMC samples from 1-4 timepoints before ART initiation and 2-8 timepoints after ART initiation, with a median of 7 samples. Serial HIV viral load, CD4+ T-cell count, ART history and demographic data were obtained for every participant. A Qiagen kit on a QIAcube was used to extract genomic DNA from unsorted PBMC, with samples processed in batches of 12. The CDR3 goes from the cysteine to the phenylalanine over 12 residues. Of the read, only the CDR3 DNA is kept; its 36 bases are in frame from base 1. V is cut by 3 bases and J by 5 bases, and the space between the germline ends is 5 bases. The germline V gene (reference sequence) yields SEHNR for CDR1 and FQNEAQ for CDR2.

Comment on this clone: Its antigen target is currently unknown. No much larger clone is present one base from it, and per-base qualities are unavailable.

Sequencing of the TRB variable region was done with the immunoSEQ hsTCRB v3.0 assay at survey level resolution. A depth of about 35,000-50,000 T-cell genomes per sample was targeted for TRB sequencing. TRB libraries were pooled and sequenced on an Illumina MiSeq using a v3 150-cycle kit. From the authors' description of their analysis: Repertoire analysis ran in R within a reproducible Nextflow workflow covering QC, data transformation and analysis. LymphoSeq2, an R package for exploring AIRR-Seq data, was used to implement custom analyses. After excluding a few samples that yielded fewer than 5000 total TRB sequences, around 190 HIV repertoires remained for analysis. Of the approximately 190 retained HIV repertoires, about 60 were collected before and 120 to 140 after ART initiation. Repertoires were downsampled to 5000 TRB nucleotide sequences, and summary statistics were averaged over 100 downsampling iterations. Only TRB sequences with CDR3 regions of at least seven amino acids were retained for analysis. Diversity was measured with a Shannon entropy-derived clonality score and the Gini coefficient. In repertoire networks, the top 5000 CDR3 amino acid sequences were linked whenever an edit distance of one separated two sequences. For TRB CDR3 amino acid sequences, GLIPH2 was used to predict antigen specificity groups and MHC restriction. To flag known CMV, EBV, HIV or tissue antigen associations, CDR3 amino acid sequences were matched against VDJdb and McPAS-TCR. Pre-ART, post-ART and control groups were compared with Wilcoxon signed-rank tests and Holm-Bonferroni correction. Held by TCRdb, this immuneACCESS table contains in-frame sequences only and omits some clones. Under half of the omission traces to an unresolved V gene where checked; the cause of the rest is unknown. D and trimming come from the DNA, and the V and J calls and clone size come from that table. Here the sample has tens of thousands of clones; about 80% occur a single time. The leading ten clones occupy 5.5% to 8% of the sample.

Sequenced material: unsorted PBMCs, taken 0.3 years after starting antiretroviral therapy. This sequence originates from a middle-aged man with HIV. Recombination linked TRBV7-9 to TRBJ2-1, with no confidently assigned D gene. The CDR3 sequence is CASSFLHNEQFF. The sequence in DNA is TGTGCCAGCAGCTTCTTGCACAATGAGCAGTTCTTC.